The 15 T cell receptor beta chains below come from one sample, sequenced in a study of blood T cell repertoires in COVID-19. Here immunoSEQ multiplex PCR was the method, and the copy in TCRdb shows in-frame clones only, minus some. The data hold some 65,000 clones, with less than 90% observed a single time. Sequenced sample: peripheral blood. These receptors were taken from an older man with acute or convalescent COVID-19.

This sequence joins TRBV5-1 and TRBJ1-1; 7 positions agree with TRBD1. The germline V gene has CDR1 SGHRS and CDR2 YFSETQ. V shed 5 bases, J shed 7 bases, and the junction held 14 bases outside the gene matches. This CDR3 comprises 15 residues. The CDR3: CASRETGTVNDEAFF. CDR3 coding DNA: TGCGCCAGCAGAGAGACCGGGACAGTCAACGATGAAGCTTTCTTT.

V is TRBV10-2 and J is TRBJ2-7, with TRBD2 matching over 7 bases. The junction had 12 bases not matched to a gene; V was cut back by 10 bases and J by 3 bases. The CDR3 is 14 residues long. The germline V gene has CDR1 WSHSY and CDR2 SAAADI. The CDR3 nucleotides are TGCGCCACCCTACGGGGGAGGGTTAACTACGAGCAGTACTTC. It specifies CATLRGRVNYEQYF.

This clone came up a few times. J is TRBJ1-3 and V is TRBV11-3; D not certain. Germline CDR1 SGHNT, CDR2 YENEEA. The CDR3 is made up of 15 amino acids. V was pared by 4 bases and J by 0 bases, with 10 bases between. Written as DNA, the CDR3 is TGTGCCAGCAGCTCTAGCGGCAACTCTGGAAACACCATATATTTT. It yields the protein CASSSSGNSGNTIYF.

The chain joins TRBV18 to TRBJ1-4; D remains ambiguous. The germline V and J ends were trimmed by 2 bases and 8 bases, with 9 bases remaining between them. CDR3 length: 13 amino acids. Germline CDR1 is KGHSH and CDR2 is LQKENI. This CDR3 reads CASSPGVHEKLFF. The CDR3 DNA sequence: TGTGCCAGCTCACCAGGAGTTCACGAAAAACTGTTTTTT.

The rearrangement joins TRBV2 to TRBJ1-1; 9 bases line up with TRBD1. CDR1 is SNHLY, CDR2 FYNNEI, per germline. With 6 bases clipped from V and 5 bases from J, the junction kept 7 bases outside the gene matches. This CDR3 has 14 amino acids. CDR3 amino acids: CASRIDRGETEAFF. The CDR3 region has the DNA TGTGCCAGCAGAATAGACAGGGGGGAGACTGAAGCTTTCTTT.

This chain uses TRBV6-6 with TRBJ1-5; D remains ambiguous. The CDR3 contains 14 residues. The germline V and J ends were trimmed by 5 bases and 2 bases, with 10 bases remaining between them. Germline V CDR1 and CDR2: MNHNY, SVGAGI (reference sequence). CDR3 nucleotide sequence: TGTGCCAGCAGTACCCGGGGAGGCAATCAGCCCCAGCATTTT. Translating it yields CASSTRGGNQPQHF.

This clone has a handful of counts. The V call is TRBV11-2, the J call TRBJ2-3, with 12 positions matching TRBD2. J gave up 6 bases and V 5 bases, and 6 bases lay outside the gene matches. Germline V gives CDR1 SGHAT, CDR2 FQNNGV. This CDR3 is 15 amino acids long. The CDR3 spells CASSHGLAGFDTQYF. CDR3 bases: TGTGCCAGCAGCCACGGACTAGCGGGATTTGATACGCAGTATTTT.

The chain recombines TRBV6-5 with TRBJ1-6; 10 nucleotides agree with TRBD1. Losses at the gene ends were 6 bases for V and 7 bases for J; bases not matched to a gene: 3. This CDR3 is built from 14 residues. From germline, CDR1 is MNHEY and CDR2 SVGAGI. CDR3 sequence reads: CASRRTGGNSPLHF. CDR3 bases: TGTGCCAGCAGAAGGACAGGGGGGAATTCACCCCTCCACTTT.

This clone has just one count. The V call is TRBV9, the J call TRBJ1-2; D is unresolved. This CDR3 region has 12 residues. CDR1 SGDLS and CDR2 YYNGEE come from the germline V gene. V lost 0 bases and J 8 bases, leaving 8 bases between the germline ends. The CDR3 DNA sequence: TGTGCCAGCAGCGTAGCCGAGCGGGGCTACACCTTC. Translation gives CASSVAERGYTF.

This clone was seen only once. The V and J genes are TRBV18 and TRBJ2-3; 11 nucleotides align to TRBD2. Germline-derived CDR1 and CDR2 are KGHSH and LQKENI. This CDR3 spans 17 amino acids. V gave up 5 bases and J gave up 2 bases; unmatched junction bases: 9. The CDR3, as DNA: TGTGCCAGCTCAACCTCCGGGACTAGCGGTCTCACAGATACGCAGTATTTT. Translation gives CASSTSGTSGLTDTQYF.

V usage is TRBV4-1 and J usage is TRBJ2-3; TRBD2 matches at 14 bases. The CDR3 spans 16 residues. Germline V gives CDR1 MGHRA, CDR2 YSYEKL. V lost 4 bases, J lost 4 bases, and 4 bases stayed unmatched. CDR3 bases: TGCGCCAGCAGCCGACTAGCGGGAGGGCGGGCAGATACGCAGTATTTT. This gives the protein CASSRLAGGRADTQYF.

V is TRBV6-5 and J is TRBJ1-5; D may be TRBD1 (6 bases). Germline lookup yields CDR1 MNHEY and CDR2 SVGAGI. V lost 8 bases, J lost 2 bases, and 16 bases lay in between. This CDR3 contains 15 residues. The CDR3 DNA is TGTGCCAGCGCGGACAGATCCTTCGGCAATCAGCCCCAGCATTTT. Protein product: CASADRSFGNQPQHF.

CDR3 nucleotide sequence: TGTGCCAGCAGTTATAATAATAATTCACCCCTCCACTTT. Residues: CASSYNNNSPLHF. V is TRBV27 and J is TRBJ1-6; D ambiguous. Between the trimmed V and J ends, which lost 4 bases and 5 bases, there was a span of 6 bases. This CDR3 spans 13 amino acids. Germline loops: CDR1 MNHEY, CDR2 SMNVEV (reference sequence).

This clone was observed a few times. This chain joins TRBV2 and TRBJ1-5; 7 nucleotides align to TRBD1. CDR3 length: 15 amino acids. Germline V lookup: CDR1 SNHLY, CDR2 FYNNEI. V was clipped by 3 bases and J by 4 bases; unmatched bases: 6. CDR3 coding DNA: TGTGCCAGCAGTGAGGCAAGGGGGCCTAATCAGCCCCAGCATTTT. This encodes CASSEARGPNQPQHF.

This clone has a single count. V and J are TRBV2 and TRBJ1-1; no reliable D call. Trimming took off 3 bases at V and 11 bases at J, with 7 bases between the two ends. The CDR3 length is 10 residues. Germline assignment: CDR1 SNHLY and CDR2 FYNNEI. The CDR3 sequence: CASSETRAFF. CDR3 DNA sequence: TGTGCCAGCAGTGAGACTAGGGCTTTCTTT.